This TCR beta chain was retrieved from a study of graft-versus-host responses after intestinal transplantation. Study-level information: Those transplanted obtained multivisceral, liver-intestinal, or isolated intestinal grafts. Study-wide findings and caveats: Recipient marrow harbored GvH clones, some of which surfaced first in ileum or blood. Individuals who had graft-donor T cell macrochimerism had allografts that showed high graft-versus-host to host-versus-graft clonal ratios.

This clone was seen just once. Its antigen is undetermined. Without the conserved terminal phenylalanine or tryptophan, this CDR3 likely stems from a read error. It is unclear where the CDR3 begins or ends on the DNA, so no DNA is shown, and the CDR3 is as TCRdb lists it. Repertoires were generated with immunoSEQ multiplex PCR, while TCRdb's copy carries only in-frame clones and drops some. The sample has approximately 49,000 clones, around 90% seen once. The CDR3 extends over 13 residues, inclusive of both ends. Germline V gives CDR1 LNHNV, CDR2 YYDKDF (reference sequence). The rearrangement uses TRBV15 and TRBJ2-7; no DNA check was done on the table's D call, TRBD2. The sequenced sample was unstimulated CD4+ T cells sorted from spleen or lymph node cells, obtained before transplant. The clonotype originates from a human donor who was the organ donor for an intestinal transplant. This chain's CDR3 is CATSRDLTSGIIC.